The source of this T cell receptor beta chain is a study of T-cell memory formation after mild COVID-19. The ends lost 3 bases at V and 0 bases at J; junction bases unmatched: 5. CDR1 and CDR2 (germline): DFQATT, SNEGSKA (reference sequence). The CDR3 covers 15 residues. Using its own MiXCR run on the 5' RACE reads, TCRdb lists one record per CDR3 protein. This sample has about 82,000 distinct CDR3 sequences, with about an eighth found just once. The sequencing input was PBMCs or a T cell subset sorted from them (not recorded which). The rearrangement joins TRBV20-1 to TRBJ2-1, with 7 bases fitting TRBD1. This clonotype was sampled from an adult woman who had mild COVID-19 (a few samples of this study predate the infection). Cell type and time point are not known. CDR3 in amino acids: CSARTGRGSYNEQFF. CDR3 nucleotide sequence: TGCAGTGCTAGGACAGGGAGAGGCTCCTACAATGAGCAGTTCTTC.